These T cell receptor beta chains were read from a single sample in a study of siplizumab effects on memory and regulatory T cells. Generated by immunoSEQ multiplex PCR, the TCRdb table keeps only in-frame clones and is missing some. The repertoire holds about 50,000 clones, about 94% seen once, with 17% in the top ten. The sequencing input was CD8+ T cells sorted from blood. Receptors originate from a human donor in good health. Each CDR3 is given with its conserved first and last residue. A D gene is named only where the DNA matches it firmly. Expanded clones get a size class; other rows say once, few or many, or leave the size out.

TRBJ2-3	TRBD1	TRBV7-9	NA	TGTGCCAGCAGCTCGAACCGGGACAGGGTTTTAGATACGCAGTATTTT	CASSSNRDRVLDTQYF
TRBJ2-7	NA	TRBV30	NA	TGTGCCTGGAGTGTAACTAGAGTAGCCGACGAGCAGTACTTC	CAWSVTRVADEQYF
TRBJ2-5	TRBD1	TRBV5-1	NA	TGCGCCAGCAGCGACCGGGACAGGCCACTTCAAGAGACCCAGTACTTC	CASSDRDRPLQETQYF
TRBJ1-1	NA	TRBV4-2	NA	TGTGCCAGCAGCCAAGAGAGTCGGGGGCTGGACACTGAAGCTTTCTTT	CASSQESRGLDTEAFF
TRBJ2-2	TRBD2	TRBV7-8	NA	TGTGCCAGCAGCGATCGGACTAGCGCAACCGGGGAGCTGTTTTTT	CASSDRTSATGELFF
TRBJ2-7	NA	TRBV2	NA	TGTGCCAGCAGTGACGTCAGGGTGTACGAGCAGTACTTC	CASSDVRVYEQYF
TRBJ2-7	TRBD2	TRBV5-1	NA	TGCGCCAGCAGCCCCGGACTAGCGGGAGGCCTCTACGAGCAGTACTTC	CASSPGLAGGLYEQYF
TRBJ1-1	NA	TRBV30	few	TGTGCCTGGAGTGGACTCGGGGGAGAGTACAGTGAAGCTTTCTTT	CAWSGLGGEYSEAFF
TRBJ2-3	TRBD1	TRBV13	NA	TGTGCCAGCAGCTTATACAGGCAGGGGGCAGATACGCAGTATTTT	CASSLYRQGADTQYF
TRBJ2-2	NA	TRBV19	few	TGTGCCAGTAGTCTCATACGGGCGGCCGGGGAGCTGTTTTTT	CASSLIRAAGELFF
TRBJ2-1	NA	TRBV15	once	TGTGCCACCAGCCTCAACCGGGACTTTGGGTTCTTC	CATSLNRDFGFF
TRBJ1-5	NA	TRBV19	NA	TGTGCCAGTGCGACAGGAGGACAGCCCCAGCATTTT	CASATGGQPQHF
TRBJ2-7	NA	TRBV7-9	few	TGTGCCAGCAGGACCCGGGACGGCTACGAGCAGTACTTC	CASRTRDGYEQYF
TRBJ2-1	TRBD2	TRBV5-1	NA	TGCGCCAGCAGCGCCCGACTAGCGGGAGATAATGAGCAGTTCTTC	CASSARLAGDNEQFF
TRBJ2-5	NA	TRBV2	NA	TGTGCCAGCAGTAAAAACCGAGAGACCCAGTACTTC	CASSKNRETQYF
TRBJ2-1	TRBD2	TRBV9	once	TGTGCCAGCAGCGTAGGGGCGGGAGTAAAGTTCTTC	CASSVGAGVKFF
TRBJ1-5	NA	TRBV5-6	NA	TGTGCCAGCAGCTTAGGAAATAGCAATCAGCCCCAGCATTTT	CASSLGNSNQPQHF
TRBJ2-7	NA	TRBV28	NA	TGTGCCAGCAGAGTCAGGGGACCATCCTACGAGCAGTACTTC	CASRVRGPSYEQYF
TRBJ2-7	NA	TRBV7-9	NA	TGTGCCAGCAGCCCACCATCAGGGGGGTACTCCATCTACGAGCAGTACTTC	CASSPPSGGYSIYEQYF
TRBJ2-3	NA	TRBV7-6	NA	TGTGCCAGCAGCCCCGGGGTGGCCACAGATACGCAGTATTTT	CASSPGVATDTQYF
TRBJ1-5	NA	TRBV19	NA	TGTGCCAGTAGTATAGTTCCGGGGGGGGGCAATCAGCCCCAGCATTTT	CASSIVPGGGNQPQHF
TRBJ1-1	NA	TRBV10-2	NA	TGCGCCAGCAACTTGAATAGGGGGACTGAAGCTTTCTTT	CASNLNRGTEAFF
TRBJ2-7	NA	TRBV28	NA	TGTGCCAGCAGTTTACCCCTCTGGGAGCAGTACTTC	CASSLPLWEQYF
TRBJ2-1	NA	TRBV6-5	NA	TGTGCCAGCAGTTACCCGGGCAATGAGCAGTTCTTC	CASSYPGNEQFF
TRBJ2-2	TRBD2	TRBV6-4	NA	TGTGCCAGCAGTGAACTAGCGGGAGGTACCGGGGAGCTGTTTTTT	CASSELAGGTGELFF
TRBJ2-3	NA	TRBV29-1	NA	TGCAGCGTTGAACGAGGGACAAGGCATACGCAGTATTTT	CSVERGTRHTQYF
TRBJ2-3	NA	TRBV2	NA	TGTGCCAGCCGTGGGTTGGAAATGGACACAGATACGCAGTATTTT	CASRGLEMDTDTQYF
TRBJ2-2	NA	TRBV6-4	NA	TGTGCCAGCAGTGACTCGACAACCGGGGAGCTGTTTTTT	CASSDSTTGELFF
TRBJ1-5	NA	TRBV27	once	TGTGCCAGCAGTTTAACTGGGGTAGGGAATCAGCCCCAGCATTTT	CASSLTGVGNQPQHF
TRBJ2-7	NA	TRBV7-9	NA	TGTGCCAGCAGCCATCAAAGCTCCTACGAGCAGTACTTC	CASSHQSSYEQYF
TRBJ2-5	NA	TRBV28	NA	TGTGCCAGCAGTACCTCGAGGACCCAGTACTTC	CASSTSRTQYF
TRBJ2-1	NA	TRBV2	NA	TGTGCCAGCAGTAAAACAGGAGTCAATGAGCAGTTCTTC	CASSKTGVNEQFF
TRBJ1-1	NA	TRBV28	NA	TGTGCCAGCAGTCATAACCGGGACGGCCTCATGAACACTGAAGCTTTCTTT	CASSHNRDGLMNTEAFF
TRBJ1-2	TRBD1	TRBV6-5	NA	TGTGCCAGCAGTTCACGGACAGGTGACTATGGCTACACCTTC	CASSSRTGDYGYTF
TRBJ1-1	NA	TRBV5-6	NA	TGTGCCAGCAGCTTGGGTGGCAACACTGAAGCTTTCTTT	CASSLGGNTEAFF
TRBJ1-1	NA	TRBV4-1	NA	TGCGCCAGCAGCCAAGTTAGGGGTTTAAACACTGAAGCTTTCTTT	CASSQVRGLNTEAFF
TRBJ1-4	NA	TRBV9	NA	TGTGCCAGCAGCGTAGAGGACCAAAGCAGTGAAAAACTGTTTTTT	CASSVEDQSSEKLFF
TRBJ2-1	NA	TRBV5-1	NA	TGCGCCAGCAGCTTGGGGACAGCGACCAATGAGCAGTTCTTC	CASSLGTATNEQFF
TRBJ2-3	NA	TRBV10-3	once	TGTGCCATCAGTGGCGGGGTAGCGGATAGCACAGATACGCAGTATTTT	CAISGGVADSTDTQYF
TRBJ2-6	NA	TRBV6-1	NA	TGTGCCAGCAGTGAAGGGGGCTCTGGGGCCAACGTCCTGGCTTTC	CASSEGGSGANVLAF
TRBJ2-7	TRBD2	TRBV5-1	NA	TGCGCCAGCAAACGGTCCGGACTAGAAGACGAGCAGTACTTC	CASKRSGLEDEQYF
TRBJ2-5	NA	TRBV28	NA	TGTGCCAGCTCCACCAGGGGAGGGGAAGAGACCCAGTACTTC	CASSTRGGEETQYF
TRBJ1-1	NA	TRBV7-3	NA	TGTGCCAGCAGCTATGGGGGGCGAGGCACTGAAGCTTTCTTT	CASSYGGRGTEAFF
TRBJ2-2	TRBD1	TRBV5-8	NA	TGTGCCAGCAGCGGACCCTTTGGACAGGGGGCCGGGGAGCTGTTTTTT	CASSGPFGQGAGELFF
TRBJ2-7	NA	TRBV27	NA	TGTGCCAGCAGCCCTCACCCGTCTCTCGCCTCTTACGAGCAGTACTTC	CASSPHPSLASYEQYF
TRBJ2-1	NA	TRBV5-1	NA	TGCGCCAGCAGCCCAGGCTACAATGAGCAGTTCTTC	CASSPGYNEQFF
TRBJ2-1	NA	TRBV4-1	NA	TGCGCCAGCAGCCGGAAAGTAGGTCGCAATGAGCAGTTCTTC	CASSRKVGRNEQFF
TRBJ2-1	NA	TRBV6-4	NA	TGTGCCAGCAGTGACTCTGCAGACTCCTACAATGAGCAGTTCTTC	CASSDSADSYNEQFF
TRBJ2-7	NA	TRBV28	NA	TGTGCCAGCAGTCTCATGTATAATCCCAACGAGCAGTACTTC	CASSLMYNPNEQYF
TRBJ1-3	NA	TRBV28	NA	TGTGCCAGCAGTTTGGGGGTTCCTGGAAACACCATATATTTT	CASSLGVPGNTIYF
TRBJ2-3	NA	TRBV5-1	NA	TGCGCCAGCAGCTTTAGGGGGGAGCGTACGATCCCTTCTAGCACAGATACGCAGTATTTT	CASSFRGERTIPSSTDTQYF
TRBJ2-2	NA	TRBV4-1	NA	TGCGCCAGCAGCCAGCTAACTAGTTCCAGAACCAACACCGGGGAGCTGTTTTTT	CASSQLTSSRTNTGELFF